This TCR beta chain stems from a study of blood T cell repertoires in COVID-19. Whole-study context: From the United States, Italy and Spain came samples of acute and convalescent COVID-19.

Seattle patients were enrolled while actively infected and followed longitudinally. As processed by the authors: Nucleated cell number was recorded as an estimate derived from reference gene primer amplification. Profiling relied on immunoSEQ multiplex PCR, and the TCRdb table lists in-frame clones only, not all of them. That table supplies the V and J calls and clone size; D and trimming were determined from the DNA. The data contain about 240,000 clones, about 81% of them singletons. The germline gives CDR1 MNHEY, CDR2 SVGAGI. The germline V and J ends were trimmed by 6 bases and 5 bases, with 20 bases remaining between them. The length of the CDR3 is 15 residues.

The rearrangement links TRBV6-5 to TRBJ2-7; maybe TRBD1 (8 bases). The sample taken for sequencing was peripheral blood. The TCR was taken from an elderly woman with COVID-19, enrolled during active disease. Here the CDR3 DNA reads TGTGCCAGCAGACAAGACAGGGGAGGGGGGAACGAGCAGTACTTC. This sequence encodes CASRQDRGGGNEQYF.